These T cell receptor beta chains were read from a single sample in a study of OX40 agonist ivuxolimab in advanced cancers. TCRdb's table, derived via immunoSEQ multiplex PCR, lists solely in-frame clones and lacks some. The sample has tens of thousands of clones; roughly 90% are singletons. Material: CD4+ or CD8+ T cells sorted from blood, obtained in a trial of the OX40 agonist ivuxolimab. Source of these receptors: an adult with an advanced solid tumor such as melanoma, head and neck, liver or kidney cancer. CDR3s leave out the opening cysteine and the closing phenylalanine or tryptophan.

V gene,J gene,CDR3 protein
TRBV27,TRBJ2-5,ASSFSPGETQY
TRBV18,TRBJ2-3,ASSQSDTQY
TRBV2,TRBJ1-6,ASRGDSYNSPLH
TRBV29-1,TRBJ1-1,SVGVMNTEAF
TRBV6-1,TRBJ2-4,ASSENWGMGAKNIQY
TRBV4-1,TRBJ2-4,ASSQDFSGTGKNIQY
TRBV9,TRBJ1-1,ASSGDMNTEAF
TRBV6-7,.,ASSYLTRDAFHEQY
TRBV7-9,TRBJ1-2,ASSSRVFYGYT
TRBV5-1,TRBJ2-7,ASSMTSGSLSYEQY
TRBV21-1,TRBJ2-7,ASSKSLRWDYEQY
TRBV7-2,TRBJ1-1,ASSPGTGFRTEAF
TRBV5-1,TRBJ2-2,ASSLDLAGELF
TRBV18,TRBJ2-6,ASSPVRSGANVLT
TRBV5-6,TRBJ1-1,ASSLAPETEAF
TRBV5-1,TRBJ1-2,ASSLVPSSNYGYT
TRBV10-1,TRBJ1-4,ASSVGPNEKLF
TRBV7-9,TRBJ1-1,ASSLARVPQGANTEAF
TRBV4-2,TRBJ1-2,ASSRPTGADVGYGYT
TRBV5-1,TRBJ1-1,ASSLDWALNTEAF
TRBV5-4,TRBJ2-7,ASSPGTSGKGPIYEQY
TRBV7-2,TRBJ2-7,ASRQGPAYEQY
TRBV11-2,TRBJ1-3,ASSRRVSGNTIY